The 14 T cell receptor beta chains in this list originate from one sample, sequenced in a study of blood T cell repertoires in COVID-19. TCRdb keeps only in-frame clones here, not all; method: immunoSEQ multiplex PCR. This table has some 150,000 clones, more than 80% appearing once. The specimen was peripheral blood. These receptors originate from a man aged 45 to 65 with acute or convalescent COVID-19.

CDR3 sequence (DNA): TGTGCCTGGAGTGTAGGCTTTACGAGGGTAAAAAACATTCAGTACTTC. Translating it yields CAWSVGFTRVKNIQYF. The chain joins TRBV30 to TRBJ2-4; tentatively, D is TRBD2 (5 bases). Germline CDR1 is GTSNPN and CDR2 is SVGIG (reference sequence). Trimming removed 0 bases at V and 4 bases at J, with 16 bases between. The CDR3 extends over 16 amino acids.

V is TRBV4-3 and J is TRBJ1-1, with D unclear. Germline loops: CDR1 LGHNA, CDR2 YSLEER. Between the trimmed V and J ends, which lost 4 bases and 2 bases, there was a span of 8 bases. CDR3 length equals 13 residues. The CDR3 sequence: CASSPRQNTEAFF. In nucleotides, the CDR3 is TGCGCCAGCAGCCCTCGACAAAACACTGAAGCTTTCTTT.

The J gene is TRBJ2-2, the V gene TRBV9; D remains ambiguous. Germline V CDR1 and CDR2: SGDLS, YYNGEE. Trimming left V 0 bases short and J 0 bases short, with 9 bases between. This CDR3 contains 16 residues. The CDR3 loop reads CASSVDGPPNTGELFF. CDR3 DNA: TGTGCCAGCAGCGTAGATGGGCCCCCGAACACCGGGGAGCTGTTTTTT.

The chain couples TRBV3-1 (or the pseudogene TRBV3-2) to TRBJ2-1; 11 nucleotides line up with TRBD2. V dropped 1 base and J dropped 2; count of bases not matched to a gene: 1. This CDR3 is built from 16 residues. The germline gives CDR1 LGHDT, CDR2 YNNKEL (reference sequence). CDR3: CASSQALAGAYNEQFF. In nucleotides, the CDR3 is TGTGCCAGCAGCCAAGCACTAGCGGGGGCCTACAATGAGCAGTTCTTC.

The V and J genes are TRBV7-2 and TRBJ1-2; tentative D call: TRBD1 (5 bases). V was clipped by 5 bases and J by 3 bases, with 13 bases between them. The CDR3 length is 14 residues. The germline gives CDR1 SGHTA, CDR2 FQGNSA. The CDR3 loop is CASSISGPHYGYTF. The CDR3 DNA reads TGTGCCAGCAGCATCTCAGGGCCCCACTATGGCTACACCTTC.

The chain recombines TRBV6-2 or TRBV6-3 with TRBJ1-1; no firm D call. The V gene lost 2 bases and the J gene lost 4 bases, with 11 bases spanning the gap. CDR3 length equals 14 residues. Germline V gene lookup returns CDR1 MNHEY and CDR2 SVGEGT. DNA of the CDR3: TGTGCCAGCAGTTACGATAGCGTGGGCACTGAAGCTTTCTTT. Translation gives CASSYDSVGTEAFF.

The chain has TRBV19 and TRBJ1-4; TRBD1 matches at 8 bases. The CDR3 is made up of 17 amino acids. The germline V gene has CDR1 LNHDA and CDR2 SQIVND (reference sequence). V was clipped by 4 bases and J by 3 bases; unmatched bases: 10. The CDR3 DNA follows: TGTGCCAGTAGTAAACCTGGACAGGGAAGAGCTAATGAAAAACTGTTTTTT. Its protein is CASSKPGQGRANEKLFF.

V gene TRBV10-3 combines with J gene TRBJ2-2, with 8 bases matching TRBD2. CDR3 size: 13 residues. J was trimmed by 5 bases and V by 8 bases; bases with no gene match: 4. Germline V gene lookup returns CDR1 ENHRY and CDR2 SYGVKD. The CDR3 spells CAIRGGSTGELFF. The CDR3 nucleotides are TGTGCCATCCGGGGGGGATCGACCGGGGAGCTGTTTTTT.

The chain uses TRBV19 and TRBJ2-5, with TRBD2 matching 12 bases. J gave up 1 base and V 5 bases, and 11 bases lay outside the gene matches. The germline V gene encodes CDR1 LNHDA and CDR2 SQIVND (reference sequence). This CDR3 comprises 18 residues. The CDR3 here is CASSPTGLAGGIQETQYF. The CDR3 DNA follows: TGTGCCAGTAGTCCCACGGGACTAGCGGGCGGGATCCAAGAGACCCAGTACTTC.

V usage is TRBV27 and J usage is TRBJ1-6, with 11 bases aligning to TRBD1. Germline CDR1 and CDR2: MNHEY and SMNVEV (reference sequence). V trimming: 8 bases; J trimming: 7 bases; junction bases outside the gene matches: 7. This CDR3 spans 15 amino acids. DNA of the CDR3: TGTGCCAGCCGCTTGGGGGACAGGGGGAATTCACCCCTCCACTTT. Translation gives CASRLGDRGNSPLHF.

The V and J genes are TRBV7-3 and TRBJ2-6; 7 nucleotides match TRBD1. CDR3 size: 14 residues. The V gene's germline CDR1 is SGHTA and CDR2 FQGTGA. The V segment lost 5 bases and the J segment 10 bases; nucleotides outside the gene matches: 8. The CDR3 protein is CASSPRQGWNVLTF. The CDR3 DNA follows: TGTGCCAGCAGCCCCCGACAGGGATGGAACGTCCTGACTTTC.

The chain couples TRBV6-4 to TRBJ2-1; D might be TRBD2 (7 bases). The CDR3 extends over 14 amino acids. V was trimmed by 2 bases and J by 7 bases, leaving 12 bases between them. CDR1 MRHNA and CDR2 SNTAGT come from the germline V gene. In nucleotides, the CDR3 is TGTGCCAGCAGTGACGGGGGGGCGGTGAATGAGCAGTTCTTC. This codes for CASSDGGAVNEQFF.

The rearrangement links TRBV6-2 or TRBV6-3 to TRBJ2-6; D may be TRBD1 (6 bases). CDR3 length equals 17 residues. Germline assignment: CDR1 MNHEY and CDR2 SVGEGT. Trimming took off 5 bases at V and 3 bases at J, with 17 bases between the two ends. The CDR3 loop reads CASSNLGGSFGANVLTF. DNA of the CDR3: TGTGCCAGCAGTAACCTAGGGGGATCGTTTGGGGCCAACGTCCTGACTTTC.

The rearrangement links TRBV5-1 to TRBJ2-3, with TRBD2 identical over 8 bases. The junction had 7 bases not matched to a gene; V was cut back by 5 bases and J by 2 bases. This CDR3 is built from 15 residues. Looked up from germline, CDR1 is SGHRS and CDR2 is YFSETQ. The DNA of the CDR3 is TGCGCCAGCAGTCCGAGCGGGGGCAACACAGATACGCAGTATTTT. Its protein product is CASSPSGGNTDTQYF.